The 30 T cell receptor beta chains presented below share a single source sample, sequenced in a study of identical twins. TCRdb recomputed calls from the 5' RACE reads with MiXCR, one row per CDR3 protein. The data hold roughly 1.6 million distinct CDR3 sequences, with less than 35% observed a single time. Material: cord blood. The receptors here all came from a newborn girl in good health.

The chain employs TRBV27 and TRBJ1-2, with D tentatively TRBD1 (6 bases). Germline-derived CDR1 and CDR2 are MNHEY and SMNVEV (reference sequence). This CDR3 is built from 17 residues. The V and J ends lost 3 bases and 2 bases respectively, with 19 bases between them. The CDR3 spells CASSFLAWGRGNYGYTF. CDR3 nucleotides: TGTGCCAGCAGTTTCCTCGCTTGGGGGCGAGGAAACTATGGCTACACCTTC.

The V gene is TRBV20-1, the J gene TRBJ2-1; D call uncertain. The J call may be incorrect, as the DNA end agrees better with TRBJ2-7. Germline CDR1 reads DFQATT; CDR2 reads SNEGSKA (reference sequence). CDR3 size: 15 residues. CDR3 nucleotides: TGCAGTGCCCCGTTTGTTGAGAGTTTAGACAATGAGCAGTACTTC. It translates to CSAPFVESLDNEQYF.

This clonotype turned up a few times. This sequence joins TRBV20-1 and TRBJ1-2, with D uncertain. CDR3 length: 15 amino acids. V was clipped by 1 base and J by 1 base, with 13 bases between them. Looked up from germline, CDR1 is DFQATT and CDR2 is SNEGSKA (reference sequence). Here the CDR3 DNA reads TGCAGTGCTAGAGGTTTCCCAGAAATTAACTATGGCTACACCTTC. This translates into CSARGFPEINYGYTF.

This chain connects TRBV28 to TRBJ2-1, with D perhaps matching TRBD2 (6 bases). CDR1 and CDR2 (germline): MDHEN, SYDVKM. The CDR3 is 16 residues long. The V gene lost 3 bases and the J gene lost 5 bases, with 17 bases spanning the gap. The CDR3 DNA follows: TGTGCCAGCAGTTTTGCTCGGGGGAGCCTAAACAATGAGCAGTTCTTC. This translates into CASSFARGSLNNEQFF.

V gene TRBV11-2 combines with J gene TRBJ2-2; D uncertain. Germline CDR1 and CDR2: SGHAT and FQNNGV. V lost 5 bases and J 7 bases, leaving 14 bases between the germline ends. The CDR3 sequence is 14 residues long. This CDR3 reads CASSKTTAVGELFF. The CDR3 nucleotides read TGTGCCAGCAGCAAAACTACGGCCGTCGGGGAGCTGTTTTTT. Supplemented by reference TRBV11-2 and TRBJ2-2, the full variable domain reads EAGVAQSPRYKIIEKRQSVAFWCNPISGHATLYWYQQILGQGPKLLIQFQNNGVVDDSQLPKDRFSAERLKGVDSTLKIQPAKLEDSAVYLCASSKTTAVGELFFGEGSRLTVL.

This clonotype came up many times. The chain is built from TRBV29-1 and TRBJ1-2; D is unclear. The CDR3 runs 13 residues. Germline loops: CDR1 SQVTM, CDR2 ANQGSEA. V was cut by 7 bases and J by 4 bases, with 16 bases left in between. The CDR3 bases are TGCAGCGCCTCCGAGGTCCAGGCCTATGGCTACACCTTC. This codes for CSASEVQAYGYTF.

The V gene is TRBV25-1, the J gene TRBJ1-1, with 9 bases lining up with TRBD1. CDR1 and CDR2 from the germline V gene are MGHDK and SYGVNS. The CDR3 is made up of 16 amino acids. The J segment lost 6 bases and the V segment lost 1 base, leaving 9 bases of the junction unmatched. The CDR3 bases are TGTGCCAGCAGTGAATTTAGGGGGACAGGGAAGGCTGAAGCTTTCTTT. This translates into CASSEFRGTGKAEAFF. The full variable domain, its missing parts supplied by reference TRBV25-1 and TRBJ1-1, is EADIYQTPRYLVIGTGKKITLECSQTMGHDKMYWYQQDPGMELHLIHYSYGVNSTEKGDLSSESTVSRIRTEHFPLTLESARPSHTSQYLCASSEFRGTGKAEAFFGQGTRLTVV.

Only a few counts were recorded for this clonotype. CDR3 region: CASSFWLGGTDTQYF. CDR3 coding DNA: TGTGCCAGCAGTTTTTGGCTAGGTGGCACAGATACGCAGTATTTT. The chain joins TRBV12-3 or TRBV12-4 to TRBJ2-3; D ambiguous. The length of the CDR3 is 15 residues. V was clipped by 3 bases and J by 1 base, with 11 bases between them.

The sample holds a few counts of this clonotype. The rearrangement uses TRBV10-3 and TRBJ2-7, with D possibly matching TRBD1 (6 bases). V was shortened by 2 bases and J by 3 bases, with 17 bases between the two germline ends. This CDR3 has 16 residues. From germline, CDR1 is ENHRY and CDR2 SYGVKD. The DNA of the CDR3 is TGTGCCATCAGTGAGCGCAGGGGTTGGTATGACTACGAGCAGTACTTC. Translating gives CAISERRGWYDYEQYF.

V is TRBV6-5 and J is TRBJ1-2; TRBD1 is a possible D gene (6 bases). Per the germline V gene, CDR1 is MNHEY and CDR2 is SVGAGI. The V end lost 2 bases, the J end lost 7 bases, and 11 bases lay between the germline ends. The length of the CDR3 is 13 residues. The CDR3: CASSYDRFGGYTF. The CDR3 DNA reads as TGTGCCAGCAGTTACGACAGGTTTGGTGGCTACACCTTC.

This clonotype was found many times. The V gene is TRBV20-1, the J gene TRBJ2-3; no firm D call. Per the germline V gene, CDR1 is DFQATT and CDR2 is SNEGSKA (reference sequence). The CDR3 has 13 residues. V lost 2 bases and J 3 bases, leaving 9 bases between the germline ends. The CDR3 nucleotides read TGCAGTGCTAGACTCACTGGTACAGATACGCAGTATTTT. Its protein product is CSARLTGTDTQYF.

CDR3 nucleotide sequence: TGTGCCAGCAGGCAACTCACTGAAGCTTTCTTT. It specifies CASRQLTEAFF. This rearrangement joins TRBV3-1 to TRBJ1-1; D is unresolved. Germline values: CDR1 LGHDT, CDR2 YNNKEL (reference sequence). With 6 bases removed from V and 4 bases from J, the gap between germline ends came to 6 bases. The CDR3 loop spans 11 amino acids.

This clonotype showed up just a few times. The chain carries TRBV7-2 and TRBJ2-7, with 7 bases aligning to TRBD2. This CDR3 is built from 17 residues. After removal of 5 bases from V and 4 bases from J, the junction contained 17 bases not matched to a gene. CDR1 SGHTA and CDR2 FQGNSA come from the germline V gene. The CDR3 coding sequence is TGTGCCAGCAGCCCCCGTTGGGGAGGGGTGAAGGCTTACGAGCAGTACTTC. As protein: CASSPRWGGVKAYEQYF.

In its sample, this clonotype was seen many times. The chain carries TRBV4-1 and TRBJ2-7; 10 nucleotides agree with TRBD2. Germline V lookup: CDR1 MGHRA, CDR2 YSYEKL. Trimming took 2 bases from V and 0 from J; bases not matched to a gene: 7. The CDR3 contains 17 residues. In nucleotides, the CDR3 is TGCGCCAGCAGCCAAAGCCTAGCGGGAGTTAGCTCCTACGAGCAGTACTTC. Its translation: CASSQSLAGVSSYEQYF.

This clonotype has ten or more counts. The chain carries TRBV20-1 and TRBJ2-7, with D perhaps TRBD2 (5 bases). The V end lost 5 bases, the J end lost 5 bases, and 13 bases lay between the germline ends. Germline V gene data show CDR1 as DFQATT and CDR2 as SNEGSKA (reference sequence). The CDR3 totals 12 residues. CDR3: CSARTSSHEQYF. The CDR3 DNA sequence: TGCAGTGCTCGTACTAGTTCCCACGAGCAGTACTTC.

This clonotype has only a few counts. This rearrangement joins TRBV29-1 to TRBJ2-1, with 8 bases fitting TRBD2. Germline V gene data show CDR1 as SQVTM and CDR2 as ANQGSEA. The CDR3 is 14 residues long. V trimming: 5 bases; J trimming: 0 bases; junction bases outside the gene matches: 3. CDR3: CSVSGLDSYNEQFF. The CDR3 DNA sequence: TGCAGCGTTTCGGGACTAGACTCCTACAATGAGCAGTTCTTC.

This clonotype was seen at least ten times. This chain connects TRBV3-1 to TRBJ2-1, with TRBD2 matching over 13 bases. V dropped 4 bases and J dropped 5; count of bases not matched to a gene: 2. This CDR3 has 15 amino acids. Germline values: CDR1 LGHDT, CDR2 YNNKEL (reference sequence). CDR3 DNA sequence: TGTGCCAGCAGCCCCGGGACTAGCGGGGACAATGAGCAGTTCTTC. This codes for CASSPGTSGDNEQFF.

V and J are TRBV20-1 and TRBJ2-5, with 10 bases lining up with TRBD2. Germline-derived CDR1 and CDR2 are DFQATT and SNEGSKA (reference sequence). The CDR3 extends over 15 amino acids. The V gene end was trimmed by 5 bases and the J gene end by 0 bases; junction bases not matched to a gene: 6. The DNA for the CDR3 is TGCAGTGCTCCAAAGCGGGGGGGGTACCAAGAGACCCAGTACTTC. Its protein is CSAPKRGGYQETQYF.

V and J are TRBV6-5 and TRBJ2-1; 11 bases are a match to TRBD1. The CDR3 loop spans 16 amino acids. Trimming at V came to 0 bases and at J to 4 bases, leaving 2 bases not matched to a gene. Germline V lookup: CDR1 MNHEY, CDR2 SVGAGI. DNA of the CDR3: TGTGCCAGCAGTTACTCGGGGGACAGGGGGTACAATGAGCAGTTCTTC. Translating gives CASSYSGDRGYNEQFF.

This sequence joins TRBV6-6 and TRBJ2-3; TRBD1 or TRBD2 may be the D gene (6 bases each). Trimming cost V 7 bases and J 3 bases, with 23 bases left between them. This CDR3 has 17 amino acids. Germline V gene sequence: CDR1 MNHNY, CDR2 SVGAGI (reference sequence). Here the CDR3 DNA reads TGTGCCAGCATCCCTACCAGCGGGCAGGGGAGGACAGATACGCAGTATTTT. Translated: CASIPTSGQGRTDTQYF.

This clonotype has a count of ten or more. The chain recombines TRBV7-2 with TRBJ1-2; D is unresolved. The CDR3 contains 14 residues. Per the germline V gene, CDR1 is SGHTA and CDR2 is FQGNSA. V was trimmed by 1 base and J by 0 bases, leaving 6 bases between them. DNA for the CDR3: TGTGCCAGCAGCTTAGACAGAGCTAACTATGGCTACACCTTC. Protein product: CASSLDRANYGYTF.

The chain has TRBV7-6 and TRBJ1-4; 10 positions match TRBD1. This CDR3 has 16 amino acids. V dropped 4 bases and J dropped 7; count of bases not matched to a gene: 9. Germline V gene sequence: CDR1 SGHVS, CDR2 FNYEAQ. CDR3 sequence reads: CASSSIWDRGGEKLFF. For the CDR3, the DNA is TGTGCCAGCAGCTCAATATGGGACAGGGGCGGTGAAAAACTGTTTTTT.

This clonotype was seen ten or more times. The V gene is TRBV10-3, the J gene TRBJ1-2, with 8 bases lining up with TRBD1. The CDR3 totals 13 residues. In germline, CDR1 is ENHRY, CDR2 SYGVKD. V shed 4 bases and J 8 bases; nucleotides not matched to a gene: 6. CDR3: CAISGGQVYGYTF. Written as DNA, the CDR3 is TGTGCCATCAGTGGGGGACAGGTTTACGGCTACACCTTC.

The chain has TRBV4-2 and TRBJ2-7; 7 bases agree with TRBD1. V gave up 3 bases and J gave up 3 bases; unmatched junction bases: 8. Germline CDR1 and CDR2: LGHNA and YNFKEQ. The CDR3 is made up of 15 amino acids. CDR3 in amino acids: CASSHKTGASYEQYF. The CDR3 coding sequence is TGTGCCAGCAGCCATAAAACAGGGGCAAGCTACGAGCAGTACTTC.

This clonotype was counted between two and nine times. V and J are TRBV3-1 and TRBJ2-1, with unresolved D. Between the trimmed V and J ends, which lost 1 base and 2 bases, there was a span of 9 bases. Germline V gene data show CDR1 as LGHDT and CDR2 as YNNKEL (reference sequence). This CDR3 region has 15 residues. The CDR3 DNA is TGTGCCAGCAGCCAAGGGAGTTTACCCTACAATGAGCAGTTCTTC. Translated, it gives CASSQGSLPYNEQFF.

In this sample, this clonotype turned up a few times. V is TRBV5-1 and J is TRBJ2-3; a possible D gene is TRBD1 (6 bases). Deletions cut 4 bases from V and 2 bases from J, with 14 bases between. This CDR3 is 15 amino acids long. CDR1 is SGHRS and CDR2 is YFSETQ in the germline V gene. CDR3 amino acids: CASSPDTGLTDTQYF. CDR3 nucleotide sequence: TGCGCCAGCAGCCCGGACACAGGGCTCACAGATACGCAGTATTTT.

This clonotype was seen just once. This may come from a read error, since a much larger clone is one base off. CDR3 region: CSVESQPALQETQYF. As DNA, the CDR3 is TGCAGCGTTGAGTCTCAGCCCGCGCTTCAAGAGACCCAGTACTTC. V gene TRBV29-1 combines with J gene TRBJ2-5; no definite D call. The CDR3 extends over 15 amino acids. CDR1 is SQVTM, CDR2 ANQGSEA, per germline. Trimming removed 3 bases from V and 2 bases from J, with 16 bases in between.

Only a few counts were recorded for this clonotype. The V and J genes are TRBV3-1 and TRBJ2-1, with D perhaps matching TRBD1 or TRBD2 (5 bases each). The germline V and J ends were trimmed by 1 base and 7 bases, with 23 bases remaining between them. CDR1 and CDR2 from the germline V gene are LGHDT and YNNKEL (reference sequence). The CDR3 runs to 18 residues. The CDR3 sequence is CASSQVSLSGTSRNEQFF. The CDR3 nucleotides are TGTGCCAGCAGCCAAGTCTCCCTCTCCGGGACCTCCCGAAATGAGCAGTTCTTC.

In its sample, this clonotype was seen a few times. The chain is built from TRBV6-6 and TRBJ2-4, with D uncertain. The DNA end is a closer match to TRBJ2-7, so the J assignment may be wrong. The CDR3 is 15 residues long. In germline, CDR1 is MNHNY, CDR2 SVGAGI (reference sequence). CDR3 in DNA: TGTGCCAGCACCCGAGGCGCGGAGTTACCCTACGAGCAGTACTTC. It yields the protein CASTRGAELPYEQYF.

V is TRBV7-2 and J is TRBJ2-1, with 7 bases that match TRBD2. Germline V gives CDR1 SGHTA, CDR2 FQGNSA. V gave up 7 bases and J gave up 2 bases; unmatched junction bases: 11. This CDR3 has 16 residues. DNA for the CDR3: TGTGCCAGCATCCAGAGGGGCGGGGGTGCCTACAATGAGCAGTTCTTC. The encoded protein is CASIQRGGGAYNEQFF.